A single sample is the source of the 9 T cell receptor beta chains below, sequenced in a study of patients and donors after allogeneic stem cell transplantation. Each CDR3 protein is one row after TCRdb ran MiXCR on the RT-PCR reads. The repertoire holds about 110,000 distinct CDR3 sequences, with around 33% as singletons. The material sequenced was blood, either unsorted or a sorted T cell fraction (not recorded which). The receptors were gathered from a human donor who was either an allogeneic HSCT recipient or a stem cell or donor lymphocyte infusion donor (not recorded which). It is not recorded whose cells these are; they may come from a transplant donor.

This clonotype has more than one count but fewer than ten. The CDR3 here is CASSLTWTGRGGELFF. The CDR3 DNA follows: TGTGCCAGCAGCCTCACGTGGACAGGCAGAGGCGGGGAGCTGTTTTTT. The chain uses TRBV7-2 and TRBJ2-2, with 7 bases identical to TRBD1. V lost 5 bases and J lost 7; bases outside the gene matches: 13. This CDR3 is 16 amino acids long. Germline values: CDR1 SGHTA, CDR2 FQGNSA.

The genes are TRBV15 and TRBJ1-6; D not certain. Between the trimmed V and J ends, which lost 4 bases and 7 bases, there was a span of 20 bases. The CDR3 is 17 amino acids. CDR1 and CDR2 from the germline V gene are LNHNV and YYDKDF (reference sequence). The CDR3 nucleotides are TGTGCCACCAGCAAAAGTATTGCCACCGAAGGGAATTCACCCCTCCACTTT. It codes for CATSKSIATEGNSPLHF.

The V call is TRBV28, the J call TRBJ1-6; D call uncertain. V was clipped by 5 bases and J by 19 bases, with 15 bases between them. The CDR3 runs to 11 residues. Germline V CDR1 and CDR2: MDHEN, SYDVKM. The CDR3 spells CASSLRETHHF. CDR3 sequence (DNA): TGTGCCAGCAGTCTCCGGGAGACGCATCACTTT.

The gene calls are TRBV7-7 and TRBJ2-1; 9 bases line up with TRBD2. CDR1 is SSHAT and CDR2 is FNYEAQ in the germline V gene (reference sequence). V gave up 5 bases and J gave up 10 bases; unmatched junction bases: 15. The CDR3 has 16 amino acids. The CDR3 DNA sequence: TGTGCCAGCAGCCCAAATTTTCTAGCGGGACTGGGGGAGCAGTTCTTC. Translated, it gives CASSPNFLAGLGEQFF.

V is TRBV24-1 and J is TRBJ2-7; D could derive from TRBD1 or TRBD2 (6 bases each). The CDR3 contains 14 residues. Germline V CDR1 and CDR2: KGHDR, SFDVKD. Trimming stripped 4 bases from V and 6 bases from J, with 15 bases between. CDR3 DNA: TGTGCCACCAGTGAAGGGGGGCCGTCCCTCGAGCAGTACTTC. This codes for CATSEGGPSLEQYF.

J is TRBJ2-1 and V is TRBV3-1; 7 bases are shared with TRBD2. In germline, CDR1 is LGHDT, CDR2 YNNKEL (reference sequence). The CDR3 spans 15 residues. V trimming: 5 bases; J trimming: 4 bases; junction bases outside the gene matches: 8. DNA for the CDR3: TGTGCCAGCAGCTCGGATAGCGGGCGGTACAATGAGCAGTTCTTC. Translated: CASSSDSGRYNEQFF.

The V and J genes are TRBV5-1 and TRBJ2-4; the match to TRBD1 covers 7 bases. This CDR3 contains 16 residues. V lost 0 bases and J lost 6; bases outside the gene matches: 9. CDR1 and CDR2 (germline): SGHRS, YFSETQ. CDR3 bases: TGCGCCAGCAGCTTGGCTGGGGTAGGGGGCATAAACATTCAGTACTTC. It translates to CASSLAGVGGINIQYF.

The chain combines TRBV4-2 with TRBJ2-7, with TRBD2 matching over 13 bases. CDR3 length: 14 amino acids. V lost 4 bases, J lost 6 bases, and 3 bases stayed unmatched. In germline, CDR1 is LGHNA, CDR2 YNFKEQ. The CDR3 loop is CASSPWTSGSEQYF. DNA of the CDR3: TGTGCCAGCAGCCCATGGACTAGCGGGAGCGAGCAGTACTTC.

This clonotype was counted a few times. The rearrangement links TRBV12-3 or TRBV12-4 to TRBJ1-4, with D possibly TRBD1 on 5 matching bases. Trimming removed 5 bases at V and 4 bases at J, with 14 bases between. The CDR3 loop spans 15 amino acids. The CDR3 region is CASSPDWGSNEKLFF. Written as DNA, the CDR3 is TGTGCCAGCAGTCCCGATTGGGGGAGTAATGAAAAACTGTTTTTT.